The next 19 T cell receptor beta chains were all read from a single sample in a study of blood T cell repertoires in COVID-19. Here immunoSEQ multiplex PCR was the method, and the copy in TCRdb shows in-frame clones only, minus some. The sample has under 300,000 clones; around 85% are singletons. Sequencing was carried out using PBMCs or T cells enriched from blood (not recorded which). The origin of the receptors is a woman aged 35 to 49 with acute COVID-19.

This sequence joins TRBV30 and TRBJ2-7; TRBD1 matches 7 bases. The junction had 9 bases not matched to a gene; V was cut back by 2 bases and J by 2 bases. The germline gives CDR1 GTSNPN, CDR2 SVGIG (reference sequence). CDR3 size: 15 residues. The CDR3 bases are TGTGCCTGGAGTCCTAGTGACAGGGCCCCCTACGAGCAGTACTTC. Protein sequence: CAWSPSDRAPYEQYF. Supplemented by reference TRBV30 and TRBJ2-7, the full variable domain reads SQTIHQWPATLVQPVGSPLSLECTVEGTSNPNLYWYRQAAGRGLQLLFYSVGIGQISSEVPQNLSASRPQDRQFILSSKKLLLSDSGFYLCAWSPSDRAPYEQYFGPGTRLTVT.

This clone was picked up one time. The chain employs TRBV5-1 and TRBJ2-2; tentatively, D is TRBD2 (5 bases). V was shortened by 0 bases and J by 4 bases, with 13 bases between the two germline ends. This CDR3 comprises 16 residues. Germline values: CDR1 SGHRS, CDR2 YFSETQ. This CDR3 reads CASSLDWGAVTGELFF. DNA of the CDR3: TGCGCCAGCAGCTTGGACTGGGGAGCCGTCACCGGGGAGCTGTTTTTT. Complete variable domain (other parts from reference TRBV5-1 and TRBJ2-2): KAGVTQTPRYLIKTRGQQVTLSCSPISGHRSVSWYQQTPGQGLQFLFEYFSETQRNKGNFPGRFSGRQFSNSRSEMNVSTLELGDSALYLCASSLDWGAVTGELFFGEGSRLTVL.

This chain joins TRBV7-8 and TRBJ1-5; unclear D gene. V shed 2 bases and J shed 1 base, with 6 bases lying between them. The CDR3 contains 14 residues. Per germline, CDR1 SGHVS and CDR2 FQNEAQ. CDR3 DNA: TGTGCCAGCAGCTTAAGTCAGAGCAATCAGCCCCAGCATTTT. This gives the protein CASSLSQSNQPQHF.

This CDR3 is CASSQVPLADSPHSYNEQFF. As DNA, the CDR3 is TGTGCCAGCAGCCAAGTACCCCTAGCGGACTCCCCCCACTCCTACAATGAGCAGTTCTTC. The J gene is TRBJ2-1, the V gene TRBV4-2; the match to TRBD2 covers 7 bases. This CDR3 has 20 amino acids. Per the germline V gene, CDR1 is LGHNA and CDR2 is YNFKEQ. V shed 1 base, J shed 0 bases, and the junction held 15 bases outside the gene matches.

The genes are TRBV4-2 and TRBJ2-3; 7 nucleotides line up with TRBD2. This CDR3 region has 15 residues. The V gene's germline CDR1 is LGHNA and CDR2 YNFKEQ. The ends lost 4 bases at V and 6 bases at J; junction bases unmatched: 10. CDR3 loop: CASSPKGTTGDTQYF. In DNA, the CDR3 is TGTGCCAGCAGCCCGAAAGGGACTACTGGGGATACGCAGTATTTT.

V is TRBV10-2 and J is TRBJ1-5, with 7 bases aligning to TRBD1. The CDR3 is made up of 15 amino acids. Per germline, CDR1 WSHSY and CDR2 SAAADI. Trimming removed 2 bases from V and 0 bases from J; junction bases left unmatched: 1. The CDR3 sequence: CASSEGTDSNQPQHF. CDR3 in DNA: TGCGCCAGCAGTGAGGGGACAGATAGCAATCAGCCCCAGCATTTT.

The gene calls are TRBV12-3 or TRBV12-4 and TRBJ2-1; 7 bases map to TRBD2. The V gene end was trimmed by 8 bases and the J gene end by 9 bases; junction bases not matched to a gene: 4. This CDR3 comprises 11 residues. The CDR3: CASRGRVEQFF. CDR3 in DNA: TGTGCCAGCCGTGGGAGGGTTGAGCAGTTCTTC.

The rearrangement links TRBV5-4 to TRBJ2-1; the D gene is possibly TRBD1 (7 bases). The CDR3 is 14 amino acids. V shed 5 bases and J shed 8 bases, with 17 bases lying between them. From germline, CDR1 is SGHNT and CDR2 YYREEE (reference sequence). In nucleotides, the CDR3 is TGTGCCAGCAGTGCGGGACAGCGGAGGTATGAGCAGTTCTTC. Residues: CASSAGQRRYEQFF.

The chain recombines TRBV5-1 with TRBJ2-5; D may be TRBD2 (5 bases). The V gene lost 3 bases and the J gene lost 5 bases, with 14 bases spanning the gap. The germline CDR1 and CDR2 sequences are SGHRS and YFSETQ. The CDR3 is 14 amino acids. The CDR3 loop is CASSWSEREETQYF. CDR3 DNA sequence: TGCGCCAGCAGCTGGTCGGAAAGGGAGGAGACCCAGTACTTC.

In DNA, the CDR3 is TGCAGCGTTGGATTAGCGGGAGGTTTAGAGACCCAGTACTTC. Encoded protein: CSVGLAGGLETQYF. This chain joins TRBV29-1 and TRBJ2-5, with 10 bases lining up with TRBD2. Losses at the gene ends were 4 bases for V and 4 bases for J; bases not matched to a gene: 6. Germline lookup yields CDR1 SQVTM and CDR2 ANQGSEA. This CDR3 is 14 amino acids long. Together with reference TRBV29-1 and TRBJ2-5, the CDR3 gives the full variable domain: SAVISQKPSRDICQRGTSLTIQCQVDSQVTMMFWYRQQPGQSLTLIATANQGSEATYESGFVIDKFPISRPNLTFSTLTVSNMSPEDSSIYLCSVGLAGGLETQYFGPGTRLLVL.

The chain links TRBV5-4 to TRBJ2-5; the match to TRBD1 covers 9 bases. Losses at the gene ends were 5 bases for V and 5 bases for J; bases not matched to a gene: 10. The germline gives CDR1 SGHNT, CDR2 YYREEE (reference sequence). CDR3 length: 15 amino acids. The CDR3: CASSLTGQGDETQYF. The CDR3 bases are TGTGCCAGCAGTTTGACGGGACAGGGCGATGAGACCCAGTACTTC.

The chain is built from TRBV12-3 or TRBV12-4 and TRBJ1-2; D gene ambiguous. This CDR3 is 12 amino acids long. Trimming cost V 6 bases and J 2 bases, with 7 bases left between them. CDR3 sequence: CASSQLNYGYTF. The CDR3 DNA reads TGTGCCAGCAGCCAACTGAACTATGGCTACACCTTC.

The chain is built from TRBV5-8 and TRBJ1-5; possible D gene TRBD1, 6 bases. From germline, CDR1 is SGHTS and CDR2 YDEGEE. V was clipped by 3 bases and J by 4 bases, with 11 bases between them. The CDR3 has 14 residues. The CDR3 coding sequence is TGTGCCAGCAGCTCGGGACACCCAAATCAGCCCCAGCATTTT. Its protein is CASSSGHPNQPQHF.

This clone was seen more than once but under ten times. The chain carries TRBV5-6 and TRBJ2-7, with 7 bases matching TRBD2. Per germline, CDR1 SGHDT and CDR2 YYEEEE. V shed 4 bases and J 0 bases; nucleotides not matched to a gene: 7. The length of the CDR3 is 15 residues. The CDR3 DNA follows: TGTGCCAGCAGCGTGCTAGCGGACGACTCCTACGAGCAGTACTTC. This encodes CASSVLADDSYEQYF.

The V and J genes are TRBV19 and TRBJ2-1; D is perhaps TRBD1 (5 bases). The CDR3 sequence is 16 residues long. CDR1 is LNHDA, CDR2 SQIVND, per germline (reference sequence). The V end lost 7 bases, the J end lost 3 bases, and 19 bases lay between the germline ends. The CDR3 loop is CASNPGFQRNYNEQFF. CDR3 in DNA: TGTGCCAGTAATCCAGGGTTTCAGCGTAACTACAATGAGCAGTTCTTC. The complete variable domain, with remaining parts taken from reference TRBV19 and TRBJ2-1, reads DGGITQSPKYLFRKEGQNVTLSCEQNLNHDAMYWYRQDPGQGLRLIYYSQIVNDFQKGDIAEGYSVSREKKESFPLTVTSAQKNPTAFYLCASNPGFQRNYNEQFFGPGTRLTVL.

The chain uses TRBV5-4 and TRBJ2-7; TRBD2 aligns across 8 bases. The J segment lost 4 bases and the V segment lost 5 bases, leaving 11 bases of the junction unmatched. The CDR3 extends over 15 amino acids. Germline assignment: CDR1 SGHNT and CDR2 YYREEE (reference sequence). The CDR3 sequence: CASSPTREGRYEQYF. The DNA for the CDR3 is TGTGCCAGCAGTCCCACCCGGGAGGGAAGGTACGAGCAGTACTTC.

V gene TRBV19 combines with J gene TRBJ2-7; D unresolved. Trimming pared 5 bases from V and 0 bases from J, leaving 11 bases between. CDR1 and CDR2 (germline): LNHDA, SQIVND (reference sequence). The CDR3 extends over 14 amino acids. The CDR3 nucleotides are TGTGCCAGTAGTGGGTCACGGAGCTCCTACGAGCAGTACTTC. Encoded protein: CASSGSRSSYEQYF.

V gene TRBV21-1 combines with J gene TRBJ2-7; TRBD2 reflects the table's D call only, with no check against the DNA. TRBV21-1 represents a pseudogene. This CDR3 spans 15 amino acids. The CDR3 bases are TGTGCCAGCAGCACTAGCGGGAGTCGAGACTACGAGCAGTACTTC. Its translation: CASSTSGSRDYEQYF.

This clone showed up just once. The same CDR3 can be traced to other DNA sequences in this sample. V and J are TRBV5-1 and TRBJ1-5, with no clear D. CDR1 SGHRS and CDR2 YFSETQ come from the germline V gene. The CDR3 has 15 amino acids. Trimming took 0 bases from V and 0 from J, leaving 7 bases between them. The CDR3 nucleotides are TGCGCCAGCAGCTTGGATCCCTATAGCAATCAGCCCCAGCATTTT. This translates into CASSLDPYSNQPQHF.